The text below deals with one TCR beta chain. Its antigen remains unidentified. One base away there is no much larger clone; base qualities are not given. This sample is part of a study of blood T cell repertoires in COVID-19 (dated by TCRdb to the early 2020s). Study-wide context: Samples from collaborators originated in the United States, Italy and Spain and spanned both the acute and convalescent phases of COVID-19. Subjects who had been exposed to COVID-19, were actively infected with it, or had recovered from it provided the deeply sampled blood TCRbeta repertoires that made up the dataset. Where available, HLA class I and class II types were taken from metadata supplied by the sample provider and were not determined by assay-based typing. Samples were obtained from the ongoing ImmuneRACE study (first 160 participants) and from over a thousand subjects provided by 6 global collaborators. Sample metadata almost always included a de-identified subject ID, COVID-19 status, age in years and sex. The prospective study material was composed of cDNA or gDNA derived from T cells, B-cell-depleted T cells, or PBMCs. The repertoires were made available in a free public database intended to serve as a resource for research on the immune response to SARS-CoV-2.

TCRbeta CDR3 regions were amplified from genomic DNA by means of the immunoSEQ Assay, a bias-controlled multiplex PCR. As for the original processing: Within the assay, amplification of reference gene primers was used to estimate how many nucleated cells each sample contained. To quantify the absolute abundance of each unique TCRbeta CDR3 rearrangement, sequence reads were collapsed and filtered. For each sample, productive Simpson clonality was calculated as the square root of Simpson's diversity index across productive rearrangements. The immuneACCESS repertoire file appears here via TCRdb, limited to in-frame rearrangements. These files lack a portion of the clones; in checked studies, under half of the deficit traces to unresolved V genes, and the cause of the others is not known. From that table come the V and J calls and clone size; the DNA was used to work out D and trimming. The sample includes nearly 15,000 clones, with 65% to 85% observed a single time. The ten largest clones add up to roughly 15% of the sample.

Overall study results and their limits: The amount of clinical and demographic metadata varied by source and participant and was provided uncurated.

Counted from cysteine to phenylalanine, this CDR3 has 13 amino acids. The only DNA kept is the CDR3, 39 bases in frame from the first base. V was cut back by 7 bases and J by 4 bases, leaving a gap of 11 bases between them. The germline V gene specifies SNHLY as CDR1 and FYNNEI as CDR2. Whole blood was collected in K2EDTA tubes by collaborating institutions according to the institutions' own protocols. For TCRbeta analysis, collaborators shipped samples in one of three forms: frozen whole blood, isolated PBMCs, or DNA extracted from either of those sample types. The TCR was taken from a human donor in a cohort sampled during active COVID-19. Sequencing input: peripheral blood. The sequence joins TRBV2 to TRBJ1-3, and the D gene may be TRBD1, 6 bases matching. At the DNA level, the sequence is TGTGCCAGCAATGACAGGCTCGGAAACACCATATATTTT. This codes for CASNDRLGNTIYF. The CDR3 plus the reference TRBV2 and TRBJ1-3 genes for the other parts give the full variable domain: EPEVTQTPSHQVTQMGQEVILRCVPISNHLYFYWYRQILGQKVEFLVSFYNNEISEKSEIFDDQFSVERPDGSNFTLKIRSTKLEDSAMYFCASNDRLGNTIYFGEGSWLTVV.